The clone carrying this T cell receptor beta chain appeared a few times. This record belongs to a study of identical twins. TCRdb analysed the 5' RACE reads with MiXCR anew, one entry per CDR3 protein. The top ten clones hold 0.98% of a sample with 690,000 or so distinct CDR3 sequences, 8.6% of them seen once. The sample was also linked to a second study, of yellow fever vaccine responses in identical twins.

The receptor's source is a woman between 18 and 29 years old in good health. Sequences were obtained from PBMCs.

CDR3 residues: CASSSPGLAGGPNEQFF. CDR3 sequence (DNA): TGCGCCAGCAGCTCTCCGGGACTAGCGGGGGGGCCGAATGAGCAGTTCTTC. V usage is TRBV5-1 and J usage is TRBJ2-1; 16 nucleotides match TRBD2. This CDR3 has 17 amino acids. Germline-derived CDR1 and CDR2 are SGHRS and YFSETQ. Trimming at V came to 3 bases and at J to 7 bases, leaving 7 bases not matched to a gene.